This TCR beta chain was retrieved from a study of shared clonotypes between healthy human individuals. Regarding the study as a whole: Unshared clonotypes carried lower generation probabilities than those common to all four donors.

Generated by immunoSEQ multiplex PCR, the TCRdb table keeps only in-frame clones and is missing some. Among roughly 700,000 clones listed, less than 85% were seen once. Every donor was a Caucasian adult from Nashville, Tennessee. Germline V gene lookup returns CDR1 MNHEY and CDR2 SMNVEV (reference sequence). The CDR3 is made up of 16 amino acids. Trimming left V 4 bases short and J 0 bases short, with 15 bases between. Remarks on this clone: Antigen: not known.

Sequences were obtained from memory CD4+ T cells sorted from blood. As for subset: CD45RA-negative fraction. The TCR comes from a woman aged 30 to 39 in good health. The chain joins TRBV27 to TRBJ1-2; D not resolved. The CDR3 sequence is CASSSGGSSANYGYTF. The CDR3 coding sequence is TGTGCCAGCAGTTCGGGAGGATCATCCGCTAACTATGGCTACACCTTC.